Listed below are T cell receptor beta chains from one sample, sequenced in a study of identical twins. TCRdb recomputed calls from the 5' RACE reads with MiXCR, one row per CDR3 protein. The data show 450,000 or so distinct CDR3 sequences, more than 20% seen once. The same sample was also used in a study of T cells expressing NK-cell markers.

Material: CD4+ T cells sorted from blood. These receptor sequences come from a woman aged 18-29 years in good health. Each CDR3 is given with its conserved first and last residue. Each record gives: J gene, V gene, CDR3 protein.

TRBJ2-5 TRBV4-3 CASSHQNGPLQETQYF
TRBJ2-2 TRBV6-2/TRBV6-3 CASLRGTGELFF
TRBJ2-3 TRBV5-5 CASSLDPRLAGVDTQYF
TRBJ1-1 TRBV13 CASSPDRFVAEAFF
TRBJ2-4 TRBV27 CASSLSRTLAKNIQYF
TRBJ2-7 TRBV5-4 CASSLLLAGAYEQYF
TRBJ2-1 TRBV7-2 CASSFAQGTYNEQFF
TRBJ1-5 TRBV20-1 CSASQGSNQPQHF
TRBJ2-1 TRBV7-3 CASSLLHPTSGGAPNEQFF
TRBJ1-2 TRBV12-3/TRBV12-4 CASSFASNYGYTF
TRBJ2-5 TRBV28 CASSLVGLAEIETQYF
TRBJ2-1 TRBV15 CATSTRLADNEQFF
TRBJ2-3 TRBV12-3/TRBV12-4 CASSLEGRGNTDTQYF
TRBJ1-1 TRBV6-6 CASARFMNTEAFF
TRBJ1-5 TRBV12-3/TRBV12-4 CASSPPGRERGPQHF
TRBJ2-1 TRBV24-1 CATSDTISGEEQFF
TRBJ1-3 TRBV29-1 CSVASDSGNTIYF
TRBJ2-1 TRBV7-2 CASSLVAGGHNEQFF
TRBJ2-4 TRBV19 CASSNYNRAKNIQYF
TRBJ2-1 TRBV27 CASKRPGGEQFF
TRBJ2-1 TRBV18 CASSPTSGSFNEQFF
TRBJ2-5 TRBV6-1 CASGSQYQETQYF
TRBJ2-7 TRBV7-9 CASSSLAHEQYF
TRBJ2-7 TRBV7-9 CASSLSTSGAYEQYF
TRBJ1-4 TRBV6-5 CASSFYLGEKLFF
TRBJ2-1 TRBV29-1 CSVEEDSYNEQFF
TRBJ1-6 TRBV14 CASSPESAAGNSPLHF
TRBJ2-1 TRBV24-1 CATSFGGGPKNEQFF
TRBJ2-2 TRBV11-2 CASRTQGSGGELFF
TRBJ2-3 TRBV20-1 CSPLVDGTDTQYF
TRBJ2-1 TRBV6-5 CASSWGTASSYNEQFF
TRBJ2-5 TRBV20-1 CSGSHPGHRETQYF
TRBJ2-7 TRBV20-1 CSARDSGSSYEQYF
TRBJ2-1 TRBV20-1 CSARVQGSGNEQFF
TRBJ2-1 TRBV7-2 CASSFLEYNEQFF
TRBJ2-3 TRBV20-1 CSARGTFKGQWEYF
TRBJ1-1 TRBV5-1 CASRDQNTEAFF
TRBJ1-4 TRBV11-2 CASSSRTGSNEKLFF
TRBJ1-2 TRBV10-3 CATGADSNYGYTF
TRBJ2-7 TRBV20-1 CSASMGGTTYEQYF
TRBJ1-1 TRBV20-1 CSARPGAMNTEAFF
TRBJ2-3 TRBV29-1 CSVLVARTDTQYF
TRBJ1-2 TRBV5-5 CASSVGQGNYGYTF
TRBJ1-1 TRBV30 CAWYTLTEAFF
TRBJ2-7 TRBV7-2 CASSLAVFGRSPQGQYF
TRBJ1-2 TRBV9 CASSDLRASMRYTF
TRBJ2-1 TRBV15 CATSRVNLLGSNEQFF
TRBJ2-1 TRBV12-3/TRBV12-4 CASSRLGTSKQFF
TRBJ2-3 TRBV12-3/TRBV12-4 CASSPAGGVTDTQYF